This TCR beta chain comes out of a study of CD8+ T cells in alopecia areata. Study overall: A regimen of oral tofacitinib, 5 to 10 mg twice daily, was given to treated patients. Study-wide findings and caveats: Elevated clonality characterized lesional scalp relative to normal scalp, particularly in alopecia totalis/universalis.

Following RNA extraction, reverse transcription yielded cDNA that acted as the sequencing template. Only in-frame clones appear in the TCRdb table, and some are missing; sequencing was by immunoSEQ multiplex PCR. This repertoire shows tens of thousands of clones, roughly 57% found once; its top ten account for approximately 15%. In its sample, this clone was seen a few times. Its antigen is still unknown. The germline V gene has CDR1 MDHEN and CDR2 SYDVKM. Trimming removed 2 bases from V and 5 bases from J; junction bases left unmatched: 10. The CDR3 covers 18 residues. The source material was CD8+ T cells sorted from blood, sampled at week 0. This rearrangement joins TRBV28 to TRBJ2-2; 11 positions match TRBD2. The source is a human donor with alopecia areata. CDR3 loop: CASSLGTSGRHRTGELFF. DNA of the CDR3: TGTGCCAGCAGTTTAGGAACTAGCGGGAGACACCGGACCGGGGAGCTGTTTTTT.